Below, 20 T cell receptor beta chains from the same sample are listed, as sequenced in a study of T cell repertoires in cytomegalovirus infection. TCRdb fed the reads into MiXCR, producing one record per CDR3 protein. Of about 200,000 distinct CDR3 sequences listed, less than 9.5% are singletons. Sequencing was performed on PBMCs. The receptors stem from a human donor in good health (CMV status not recorded). Some clones in this sample may be carry-over from other donors' samples.

This clonotype occurred many times. The chain joins TRBV6-1 to TRBJ2-7, with TRBD1 matching 7 bases. V lost 6 bases, J lost 4 bases, and 9 bases stayed unmatched. This CDR3 has 14 residues. Germline CDR1 is MNHNS and CDR2 is SASEGT. The CDR3 here is CASRADRAAYEQYF. The CDR3 DNA is TGTGCCAGCAGAGCCGACAGGGCAGCTTACGAGCAGTACTTC.

In its sample, this clonotype was seen a few times. The V gene is TRBV19, the J gene TRBJ2-6; the match to TRBD1 covers 9 bases. The CDR3 length is 17 residues. In germline, CDR1 is LNHDA, CDR2 SQIVND (reference sequence). Trimming cost V 5 bases and J 2 bases; bases outside gene matches: 7. The CDR3 DNA reads as TGTGCCAGTAGTCTACGGACAGGGGAGACTGGGGCCAACGTCCTGACTTTC. As protein: CASSLRTGETGANVLTF. Supplemented by reference TRBV19 and TRBJ2-6, the full variable domain reads DGGITQSPKYLFRKEGQNVTLSCEQNLNHDAMYWYRQDPGQGLRLIYYSQIVNDFQKGDIAEGYSVSREKKESFPLTVTSAQKNPTAFYLCASSLRTGETGANVLTFGAGSRLTVL.

Ten or more counts support this clonotype. This sequence joins TRBV6-2 or TRBV6-3 and TRBJ1-1; D is possibly TRBD1 (5 bases). CDR1 MNHEY and CDR2 SVGEGT come from the germline V gene. The CDR3 has 16 residues. Trimming shortened V by 6 bases and J by 0 bases, and 17 bases separated the two germline ends. CDR3: CASSSLPDRLNTEAFF. DNA of the CDR3: TGTGCCAGCAGCTCCCTTCCCGACAGACTGAACACTGAAGCTTTCTTT.

The chain employs TRBV19 and TRBJ1-4; TRBD1 aligns across 8 bases. The CDR3 has 15 amino acids. V was pared by 9 bases and J by 5 bases, with 11 bases of the junction left unmatched. CDR1 LNHDA and CDR2 SQIVND come from the germline V gene (reference sequence). CDR3 nucleotides: TGTGCCAGCCACGACAGGGGTCGCGACAATGAAAAACTGTTTTTT. Translation: CASHDRGRDNEKLFF.

The table lists this clonotype with many counts. This chain uses TRBV7-2 with TRBJ1-3, with 7 bases that match TRBD1. After removal of 3 bases from V and 6 bases from J, the junction contained 17 bases not matched to a gene. There are 18 residues in the CDR3. Germline V gene sequence: CDR1 SGHTA, CDR2 FQGNSA. DNA for the CDR3: TGTGCCAGCAGCTTCTCTCCTCGTGCGGGACAGAAGACAAACACCATATATTTT. Translation: CASSFSPRAGQKTNTIYF.

This clonotype was detected ten times or more. The chain recombines TRBV28 with TRBJ2-7, with D unresolved. The CDR3 sequence is 13 residues long. Germline V gene sequence: CDR1 MDHEN, CDR2 SYDVKM. The V and J ends lost 1 base and 5 bases respectively, with 9 bases between them. CDR3 nucleotides: TGTGCCAGCAGTTTATTCGGCTACCACGAGCAGTACTTC. Protein product: CASSLFGYHEQYF. Together with reference TRBV28 and TRBJ2-7, the CDR3 gives the full variable domain: DVKVTQSSRYLVKRTGEKVFLECVQDMDHENMFWYRQDPGLGLRLIYFSYDVKMKEKGDIPEGYSVSREKKERFSLILESASTNQTSMYLCASSLFGYHEQYFGPGTRLTVT.

This clonotype was seen many times. CDR3 bases: TGTGCCAGCAGCCCCCAGGGGGATACGCAGTATTTT. The encoded protein is CASSPQGDTQYF. The chain recombines TRBV11-2 with TRBJ2-3, with D tentatively TRBD1 (6 bases). This CDR3 contains 12 residues. V gave up 5 bases and J gave up 6 bases, with 9 bases separating them. Germline V gene sequence: CDR1 SGHAT, CDR2 FQNNGV.

The V gene is TRBV28, the J gene TRBJ2-3; D unclear. V was pared by 2 bases and J by 2 bases, with 11 bases between. There are 15 residues in the CDR3. Per germline, CDR1 MDHEN and CDR2 SYDVKM. The CDR3, as DNA: TGTGCCAGCAGTTTAGGGTTGCGAACCACAGATACGCAGTATTTT. Translating it yields CASSLGLRTTDTQYF.

This clonotype was observed many times. This chain uses TRBV6-4 with TRBJ1-5; D may be TRBD1 (6 bases). Deletions cut 8 bases from V and 0 bases from J, with 20 bases between. Germline V CDR1 and CDR2: MRHNA, SNTAGT. The CDR3 spans 17 residues. The CDR3 is CASLRDNVNYSNQPQHF. CDR3 coding DNA: TGTGCCAGCCTCCGGGACAACGTAAATTATAGCAATCAGCCCCAGCATTTT.

The J gene is TRBJ2-3, the V gene TRBV7-2; a weak D match, TRBD2 (6 bases). Per the germline V gene, CDR1 is SGHTA and CDR2 is FQGNSA. Deletions cut 5 bases from V and 6 bases from J, with 18 bases between. The CDR3 contains 15 residues. CDR3 in DNA: TGTGCCAGCAGCCCCGGAGGGGCTGGGGAGGATACGCAGTATTTT. It translates to CASSPGGAGEDTQYF.

The chain is built from TRBV4-3 and TRBJ2-2, with D tentatively TRBD1 or TRBD2 (5 bases each). V was shortened by 0 bases and J by 7 bases, with 12 bases between the two germline ends. This CDR3 contains 15 residues. CDR1 is LGHNA and CDR2 is YSLEER in the germline V gene. The CDR3 spells CASSQDSREYGELFF. CDR3 DNA sequence: TGCGCCAGCAGCCAAGACTCCAGGGAGTACGGGGAGCTGTTTTTT.

A few counts support this clonotype. The gene calls are TRBV30 and TRBJ2-5, with 8 bases identical to TRBD2. The CDR3 has 13 residues. The V and J ends lost 3 bases and 5 bases, in that order; junction bases with no gene match: 5. The germline gives CDR1 GTSNPN, CDR2 SVGIG (reference sequence). CDR3 DNA sequence: TGTGCCTGGAGATTGAGCGGGAGTGAGACCCAGTACTTC. Residues: CAWRLSGSETQYF.

This clonotype was seen a handful of times. The chain is built from TRBV28 and TRBJ1-1, with TRBD1 identical over 7 bases. The ends lost 6 bases at V and 1 base at J; junction bases unmatched: 8. The CDR3 is 15 amino acids. From germline, CDR1 is MDHEN and CDR2 SYDVKM. CDR3 DNA: TGTGCCAGCAGGGGGGGGACAGCAGCGAACACTGAAGCTTTCTTT. Translation: CASRGGTAANTEAFF.

Turning to this clonotype: A much larger clone lies a single base off, so this may be a read error. The chain uses TRBV3-1 and TRBJ2-5; 7 bases line up with TRBD2. The CDR3 contains 16 residues. Germline CDR1 is LGHDT and CDR2 is YNNKEL (reference sequence). J lost 5 bases, V lost 0 bases, and 9 bases had no gene match. In nucleotides, the CDR3 is TGTGCCAGCAGCCAAGACGGCACAGTGGGGGGGGAGACCCAGTACTTC. This translates into CASSQDGTVGGETQYF.

This clonotype was counted ten times or more. The V call is TRBV10-3, the J call TRBJ2-3; possible D gene TRBD2, 6 bases. The V end lost 6 bases, the J end lost 0 bases, and 7 bases lay between the germline ends. The CDR3 runs 13 residues. Germline CDR1 reads ENHRY; CDR2 reads SYGVKD. The CDR3 region is CAISGGSTDTQYF. The CDR3 bases are TGTGCCATCAGCGGGGGTAGCACAGATACGCAGTATTTT.

A few counts support this clonotype. V usage is TRBV7-3 and J usage is TRBJ2-1; TRBD2 is a possible D gene (6 bases). CDR3 length: 14 amino acids. The V end lost 3 bases, the J end lost 5 bases, and 11 bases lay between the germline ends. Per germline, CDR1 SGHTA and CDR2 FQGTGA. CDR3 nucleotide sequence: TGTGCCAGCAGCTTGACGGGCGGGGACAATGAGCAGTTCTTC. Protein: CASSLTGGDNEQFF.

As DNA, the CDR3 is TGTGCCAGCAGCGGCGGGACTAGCTCTCCAAGTGATGAGCAGTTCTTC. Its protein is CASSGGTSSPSDEQFF. The chain employs TRBV7-9 and TRBJ2-1; 9 bases fit TRBD2. CDR3 length equals 16 residues. The germline V gene has CDR1 SEHNR and CDR2 FQNEAQ (reference sequence). Trimming removed 5 bases from V and 8 bases from J; junction bases left unmatched: 13.

This clonotype was seen many times. This rearrangement joins TRBV18 to TRBJ1-5; a possible D gene is TRBD1 (5 bases). V lost 3 bases to trimming and J lost 4 bases, with 19 bases between them. Germline V lookup: CDR1 KGHSH, CDR2 LQKENI. The CDR3 covers 17 residues. The CDR3 loop reads CASSPGPRGGENQPQHF. The CDR3, as DNA: TGTGCCAGCTCACCGGGCCCTCGGGGCGGTGAAAATCAGCCCCAGCATTTT.

This clonotype was observed a handful of times. This chain joins TRBV30 and TRBJ1-3; D is ambiguous. Germline V CDR1 and CDR2: GTSNPN, SVGIG (reference sequence). The CDR3 totals 14 residues. V dropped 0 bases and J dropped 4 bases, with 10 bases sitting between them. CDR3 in DNA: TGTGCCTGGAGTGTAGTGGGAGGAGGAAACACCATATATTTT. Translated: CAWSVVGGGNTIYF.

CDR3 bases: TGTGCCAGCAGTGACACGCTAGTTAATTCACCCCTCCACTTT. Protein product: CASSDTLVNSPLHF. This sequence joins TRBV2 and TRBJ1-6, with unresolved D. V was pared by 3 bases and J by 6 bases, with 9 bases between. Germline V gene sequence: CDR1 SNHLY, CDR2 FYNNEI. The CDR3 covers 14 residues.